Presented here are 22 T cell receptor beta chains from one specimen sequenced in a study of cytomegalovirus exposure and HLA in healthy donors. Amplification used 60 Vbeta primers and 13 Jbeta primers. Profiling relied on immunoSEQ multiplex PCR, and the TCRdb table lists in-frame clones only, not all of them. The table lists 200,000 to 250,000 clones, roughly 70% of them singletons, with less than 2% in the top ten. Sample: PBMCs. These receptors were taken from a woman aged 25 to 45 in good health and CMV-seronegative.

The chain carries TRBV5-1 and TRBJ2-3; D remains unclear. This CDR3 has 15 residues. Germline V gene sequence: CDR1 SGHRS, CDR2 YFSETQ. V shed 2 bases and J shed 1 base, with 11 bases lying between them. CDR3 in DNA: TGCGCCAGCAGCTTCCATGATGCAGGCACAGATACGCAGTATTTT. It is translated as CASSFHDAGTDTQYF.

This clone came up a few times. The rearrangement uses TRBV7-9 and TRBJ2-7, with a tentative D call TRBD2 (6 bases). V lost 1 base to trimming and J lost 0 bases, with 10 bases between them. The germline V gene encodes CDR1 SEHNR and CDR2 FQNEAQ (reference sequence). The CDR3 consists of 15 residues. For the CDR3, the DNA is TGTGCCAGCAGCTTAGAAGGGGAGGCCTCCTACGAGCAGTACTTC. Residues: CASSLEGEASYEQYF. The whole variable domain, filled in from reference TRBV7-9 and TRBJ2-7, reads DTGVSQNPRHKITKRGQNVTFRCDPISEHNRLYWYRQTLGQGPEFLTYFQNEAQLEKSRLLSDRFSAERPKGSFSTLEIQRTEQGDSAMYLCASSLEGEASYEQYFGPGTRLTVT.

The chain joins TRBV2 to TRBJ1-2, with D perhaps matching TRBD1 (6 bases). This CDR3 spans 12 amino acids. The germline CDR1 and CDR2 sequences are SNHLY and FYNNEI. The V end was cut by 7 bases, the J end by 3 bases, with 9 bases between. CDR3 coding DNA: TGTGCCAGCAAGTCAGGGGACTATGGCTACACCTTC. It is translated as CASKSGDYGYTF.

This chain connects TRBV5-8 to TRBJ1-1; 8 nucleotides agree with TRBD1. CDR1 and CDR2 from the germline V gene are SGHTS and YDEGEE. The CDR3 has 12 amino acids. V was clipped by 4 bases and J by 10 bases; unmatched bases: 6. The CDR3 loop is CASSEDRVRAFF. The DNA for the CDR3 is TGTGCCAGCAGCGAGGACAGGGTACGAGCTTTCTTT.

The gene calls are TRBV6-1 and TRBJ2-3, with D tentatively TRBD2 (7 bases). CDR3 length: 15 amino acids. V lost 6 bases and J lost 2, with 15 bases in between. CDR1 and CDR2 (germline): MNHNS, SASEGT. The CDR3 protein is CASSTPGGFTDTQYF. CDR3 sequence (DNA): TGTGCCAGCAGCACTCCGGGGGGCTTCACAGATACGCAGTATTTT.

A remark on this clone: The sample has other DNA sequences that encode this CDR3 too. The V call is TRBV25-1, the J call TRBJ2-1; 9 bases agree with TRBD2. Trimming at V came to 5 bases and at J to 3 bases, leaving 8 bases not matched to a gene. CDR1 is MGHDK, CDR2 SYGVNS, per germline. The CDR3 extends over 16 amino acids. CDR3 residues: CASSPSSGSLYNEQFF. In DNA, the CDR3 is TGTGCCAGCAGTCCTAGTAGCGGGAGTCTCTACAATGAGCAGTTCTTC.

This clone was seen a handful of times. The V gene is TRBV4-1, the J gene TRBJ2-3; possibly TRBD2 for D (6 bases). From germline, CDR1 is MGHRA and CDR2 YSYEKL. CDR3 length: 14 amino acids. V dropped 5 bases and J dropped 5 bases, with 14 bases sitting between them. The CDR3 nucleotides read TGCGCCAGCAGCTCCCGGACTAACATAGATACGCAGTATTTT. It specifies CASSSRTNIDTQYF.

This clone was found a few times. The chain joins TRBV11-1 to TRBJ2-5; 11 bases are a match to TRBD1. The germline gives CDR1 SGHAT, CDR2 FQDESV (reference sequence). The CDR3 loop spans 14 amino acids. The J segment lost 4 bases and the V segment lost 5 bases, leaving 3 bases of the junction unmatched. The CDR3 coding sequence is TGTGCCAGCAGCCACGGGACAGGGGGAGAGACCCAGTACTTC. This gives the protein CASSHGTGGETQYF.

This chain's CDR3 is CASKSGGSGNTIYF. For the CDR3, the DNA is TGCGCCAGCAAGTCAGGGGGCTCTGGAAACACCATATATTTT. The chain uses TRBV5-1 and TRBJ1-3; 7 bases are shared with TRBD1. The V segment lost 6 bases and the J segment 0 bases; nucleotides outside the gene matches: 3. The CDR3 runs 14 residues. Germline CDR1 is SGHRS and CDR2 is YFSETQ.

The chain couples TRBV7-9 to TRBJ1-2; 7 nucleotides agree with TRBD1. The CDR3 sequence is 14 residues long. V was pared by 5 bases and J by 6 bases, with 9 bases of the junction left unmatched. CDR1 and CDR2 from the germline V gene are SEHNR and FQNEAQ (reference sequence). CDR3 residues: CASSGKTGEDGYTF. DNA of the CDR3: TGTGCCAGCAGCGGCAAAACAGGGGAAGATGGCTACACCTTC.

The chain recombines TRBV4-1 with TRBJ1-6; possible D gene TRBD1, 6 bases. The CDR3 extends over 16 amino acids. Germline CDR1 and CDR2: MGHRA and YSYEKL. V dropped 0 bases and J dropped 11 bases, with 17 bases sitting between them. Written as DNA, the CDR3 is TGCGCCAGCAGCCAAGAGGGGGCCGGGAGGGTTGCACCCCTCCACTTT. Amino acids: CASSQEGAGRVAPLHF.

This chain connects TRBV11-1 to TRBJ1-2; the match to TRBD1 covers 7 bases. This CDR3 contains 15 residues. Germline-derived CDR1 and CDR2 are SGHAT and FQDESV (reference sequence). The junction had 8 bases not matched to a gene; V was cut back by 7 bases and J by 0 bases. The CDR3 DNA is TGTGCCAGCACCGTTCCAGGGGGAGCTAACTATGGCTACACCTTC. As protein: CASTVPGGANYGYTF.

The CDR3 bases are TGTGCCAGCAGTGGTGTTCAGGGGAGAAACCTCTATGGCTACACCTTC. Encoded protein: CASSGVQGRNLYGYTF. The V call is TRBV2, the J call TRBJ1-2; D is perhaps TRBD1 (6 bases). CDR1 and CDR2 from the germline V gene are SNHLY and FYNNEI. CDR3 length: 16 residues. Trimming shortened V by 4 bases and J by 4 bases, and 19 bases separated the two germline ends.

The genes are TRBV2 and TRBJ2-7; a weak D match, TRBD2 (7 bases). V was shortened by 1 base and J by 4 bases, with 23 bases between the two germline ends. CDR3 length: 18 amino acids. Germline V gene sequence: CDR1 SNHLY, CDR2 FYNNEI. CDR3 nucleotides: TGTGCCAGCAGTGAAGAGGGGGGGGGCACAAGTCCACTTTACGAGCAGTACTTC. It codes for CASSEEGGGTSPLYEQYF.

The CDR3 sequence: CSVADRMNTEAFF. The CDR3 bases are TGCAGCGTTGCCGACAGAATGAACACTGAAGCTTTCTTT. The genes are TRBV29-1 and TRBJ1-1; D possibly corresponds to TRBD1 (5 bases). The CDR3 has 13 amino acids. Germline V gene sequence: CDR1 SQVTM, CDR2 ANQGSEA. Trimming stripped 4 bases from V and 0 bases from J, with 9 bases between. Complete variable domain (other parts from reference TRBV29-1 and TRBJ1-1): SAVISQKPSRDICQRGTSLTIQCQVDSQVTMMFWYRQQPGQSLTLIATANQGSEATYESGFVIDKFPISRPNLTFSTLTVSNMSPEDSSIYLCSVADRMNTEAFFGQGTRLTVV.

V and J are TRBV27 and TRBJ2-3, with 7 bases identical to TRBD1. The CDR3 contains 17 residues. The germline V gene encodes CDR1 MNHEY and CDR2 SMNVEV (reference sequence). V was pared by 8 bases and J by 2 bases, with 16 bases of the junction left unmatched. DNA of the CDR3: TGTGCCAGCGGGCCAGGGGGAGTATTTGGGTACACAGATACGCAGTATTTT. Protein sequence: CASGPGGVFGYTDTQYF.

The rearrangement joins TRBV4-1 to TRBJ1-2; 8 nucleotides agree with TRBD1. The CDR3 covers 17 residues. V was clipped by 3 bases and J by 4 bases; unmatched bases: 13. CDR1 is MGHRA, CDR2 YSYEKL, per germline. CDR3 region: CASSHRAQTGQGYGYTF. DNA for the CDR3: TGCGCCAGCAGCCACAGGGCCCAGACAGGACAGGGCTATGGCTACACCTTC.

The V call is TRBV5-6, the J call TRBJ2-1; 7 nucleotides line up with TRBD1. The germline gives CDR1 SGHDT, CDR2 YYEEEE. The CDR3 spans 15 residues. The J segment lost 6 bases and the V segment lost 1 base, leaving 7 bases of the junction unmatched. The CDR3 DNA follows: TGTGCCAGCAGCTTGCGGCTACAGGGGATCAATGAGCAGTTCTTC. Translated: CASSLRLQGINEQFF.

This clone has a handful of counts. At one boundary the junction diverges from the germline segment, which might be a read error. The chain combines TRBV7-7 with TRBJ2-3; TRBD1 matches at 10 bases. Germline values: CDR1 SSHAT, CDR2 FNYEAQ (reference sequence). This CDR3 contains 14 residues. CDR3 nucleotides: TGTGCTAGCAGACCAGGGACAGGGGAAAATACGCAGTATTTT. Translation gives CASRPGTGENTQYF.

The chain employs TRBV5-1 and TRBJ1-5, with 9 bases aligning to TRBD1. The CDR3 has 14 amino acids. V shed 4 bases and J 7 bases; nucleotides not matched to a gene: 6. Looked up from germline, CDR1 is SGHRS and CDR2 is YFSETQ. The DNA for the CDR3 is TGCGCCAGCAGCAGGACAGGGGACGGACAGCCCCAGCATTTT. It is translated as CASSRTGDGQPQHF.

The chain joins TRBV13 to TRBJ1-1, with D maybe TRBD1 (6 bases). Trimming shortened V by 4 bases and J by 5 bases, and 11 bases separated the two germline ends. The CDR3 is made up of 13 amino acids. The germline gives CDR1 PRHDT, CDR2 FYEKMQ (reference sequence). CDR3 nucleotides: TGTGCCAGCAGCTCGGAGGGGGGGACTGAAGCTTTCTTT. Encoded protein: CASSSEGGTEAFF.

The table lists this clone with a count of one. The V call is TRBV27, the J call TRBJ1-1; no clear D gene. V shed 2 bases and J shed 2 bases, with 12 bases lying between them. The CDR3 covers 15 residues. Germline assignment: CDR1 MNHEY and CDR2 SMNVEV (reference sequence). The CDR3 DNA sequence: TGTGCCAGCAGTTTAAGTCCACACCCCAACACTGAAGCTTTCTTT. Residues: CASSLSPHPNTEAFF.